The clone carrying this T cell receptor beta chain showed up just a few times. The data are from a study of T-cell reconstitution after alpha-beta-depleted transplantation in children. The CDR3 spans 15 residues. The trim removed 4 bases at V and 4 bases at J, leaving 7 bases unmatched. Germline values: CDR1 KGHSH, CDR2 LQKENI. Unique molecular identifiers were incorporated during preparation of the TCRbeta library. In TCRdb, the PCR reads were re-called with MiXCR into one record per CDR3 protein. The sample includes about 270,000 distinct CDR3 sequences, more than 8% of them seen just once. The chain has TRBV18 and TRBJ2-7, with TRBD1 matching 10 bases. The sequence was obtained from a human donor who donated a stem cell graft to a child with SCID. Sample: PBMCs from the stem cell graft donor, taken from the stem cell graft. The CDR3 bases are TGTGCCAGCTCACGTACCGGGACAGGGGATTACGAGCAGTACTTC. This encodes CASSRTGTGDYEQYF.